This T cell receptor beta chain was profiled in a study of neurological immune-mediated disorders. TCRdb recomputed calls from the 5' RACE reads with MiXCR, one row per CDR3 protein. The table has about 4,800 distinct CDR3 sequences, about 25% seen once. CDR1 and CDR2 from the germline V gene are GTSNPN and SVGIG (reference sequence). V gave up 2 bases and J gave up 8 bases; unmatched junction bases: 7. There are 14 residues in the CDR3. This clonotype was detected ten times or more. The origin of this receptor is a woman aged 55-69 years with HTLV-1-associated myelopathy (HAM/TSP). Material for sequencing was CD8+ T cells from blood. The chain employs TRBV30 and TRBJ1-4; 8 bases align to TRBD1. The CDR3 sequence: CAWSPRQGREKLFF. As DNA, the CDR3 is TGTGCCTGGAGTCCTCGACAGGGGCGGGAAAAACTGTTTTTT.